This TCR beta chain is drawn from a study of blood T cell repertoires in COVID-19. Across the study: Spain, Italy and the United States supplied samples that represented acute and convalescent COVID-19. From T cells, B-cell-depleted T cells, or PBMCs came the material, which was cDNA or gDNA.

Some clones are missing from TCRdb's copy, which holds only in-frame ones; the method was immunoSEQ multiplex PCR. There are 290,000 or so clones in the sample; roughly 80% occur only once, and about 5% lies in the top ten. CDR3 length: 13 residues. The ends were cut back, 3 bases at V and 4 bases at J, with 12 bases in the middle. CDR1 is DFQATT and CDR2 is SNEGSKA in the germline V gene (reference sequence). People in the exposed group encountered a COVID-19 case within 2 weeks before entering the study. The source is a man aged 40-49 years who had been exposed to COVID-19. The V gene is TRBV20-1, the J gene TRBJ2-5; no definite D call. Sequenced: PBMCs or T cells enriched from blood (not recorded which). Here the CDR3 DNA reads TGCAGTGCTAGTCGTTACTTGAGAGAGACCCAGTACTTC. Translating gives CSASRYLRETQYF.